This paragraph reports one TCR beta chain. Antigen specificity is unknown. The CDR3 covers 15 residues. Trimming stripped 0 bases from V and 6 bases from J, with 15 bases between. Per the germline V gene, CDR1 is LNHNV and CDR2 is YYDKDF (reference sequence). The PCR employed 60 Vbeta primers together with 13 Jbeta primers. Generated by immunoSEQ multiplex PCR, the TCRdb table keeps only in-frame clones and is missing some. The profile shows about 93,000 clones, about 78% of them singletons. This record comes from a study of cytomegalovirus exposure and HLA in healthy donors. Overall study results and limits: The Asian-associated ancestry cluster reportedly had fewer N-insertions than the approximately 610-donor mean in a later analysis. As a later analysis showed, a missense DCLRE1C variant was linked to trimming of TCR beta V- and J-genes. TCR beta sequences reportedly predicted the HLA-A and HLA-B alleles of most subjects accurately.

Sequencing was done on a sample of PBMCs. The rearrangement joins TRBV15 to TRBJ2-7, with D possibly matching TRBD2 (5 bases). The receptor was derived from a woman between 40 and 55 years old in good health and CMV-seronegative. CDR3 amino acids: CATSRDGQRRAEQYF. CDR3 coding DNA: TGTGCCACCAGCAGAGATGGGCAGCGGCGGGCCGAGCAGTACTTC. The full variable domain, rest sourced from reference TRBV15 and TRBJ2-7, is DAMVIQNPRYQVTQFGKPVTLSCSQTLNHNVMYWYQQKSSQAPKLLFHYYDKDFNNEADTPDNFQSRRPNTSFCFLDIRSPGLGDTAMYLCATSRDGQRRAEQYFGPGTRLTVT.